The TCR beta chain under discussion was sequenced for a study of blood T cell repertoires in COVID-19. Background on the study: PBMCs, B-cell-depleted T cells, or T cells provided the cDNA or gDNA that made up the material.

As processed by the authors: By means of reference gene primer amplification, nucleated cell counts were estimated. The method was immunoSEQ multiplex PCR; TCRdb's version includes in-frame clones alone and lacks a portion of them. The DNA was the basis for D and trimming; V, J and clone size are from that table. The table lists approximately 250,000 clones, nearly 85% of them singletons. CDR3 length: 15 amino acids. The germline V gene has CDR1 WSHSY and CDR2 SAAADI. V gave up 7 bases and J gave up 4 bases; unmatched junction bases: 11. This clone has just one count. V and J are TRBV10-2 and TRBJ2-5; 8 bases match TRBD2. Sequencing used peripheral blood. The origin of this receptor is a human donor in a cohort sampled during active COVID-19. Here the CDR3 DNA reads TGCGCCAGCAACCATCAGGGACTAGAAAGAGAGACCCAGTACTTC. Protein: CASNHQGLERETQYF.